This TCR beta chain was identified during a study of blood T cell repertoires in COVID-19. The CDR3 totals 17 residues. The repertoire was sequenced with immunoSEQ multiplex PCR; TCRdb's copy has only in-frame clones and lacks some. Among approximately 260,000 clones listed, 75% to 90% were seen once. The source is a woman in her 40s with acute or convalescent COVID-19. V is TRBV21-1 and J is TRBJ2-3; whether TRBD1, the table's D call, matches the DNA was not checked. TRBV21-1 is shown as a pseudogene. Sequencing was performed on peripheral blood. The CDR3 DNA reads TGTGCCAGCAGCATCACCGCCCGACAGGGTCACACAGATACGCAGTATTTT. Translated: CASSITARQGHTDTQYF.